These 15 T cell receptor beta chains were sequenced from one sample in a study of glioma-infiltrating T cells after dendritic cell vaccination (dated by TCRdb to 2015 to 2016). The time point label, read with the paper, signifies: after dendritic cell vaccination, including at tumor progression/relapse. The library was generated by the immunoSEQ multiplex PCR assay. This immuneACCESS table, as held by TCRdb, lists in-frame sequences with V and J called but not all clones. Of the missing ones, under half trace to an unresolved V gene in checked studies; the others have no known cause. A total of approximately 46,000 clones appear in this sample, about 91% of them only once. The ten top clones hold 5.3% of the sample. The sample was blood, taken after dendritic cell vaccination. All receptors derive from a human donor with glioblastoma.

This clone was counted once. The chain links TRBV4-2 to TRBJ2-5; 8 nucleotides align to TRBD1. With 4 bases clipped from V and 4 bases from J, the junction kept 14 bases outside the gene matches. There are 17 residues in the CDR3. Germline lookup yields CDR1 LGHNA and CDR2 YNFKEQ. The CDR3 reads CASSPSPIDRGRETQYF. CDR3 in DNA: TGTGCCAGCAGCCCTTCTCCCATCGACAGGGGTCGAGAGACCCAGTACTTC.

The rearrangement links TRBV10-3 to TRBJ1-1, with a tentative D call TRBD1 (5 bases). V was cut by 10 bases and J by 3 bases, with 15 bases left in between. Germline V gene lookup returns CDR1 ENHRY and CDR2 SYGVKD. CDR3 length: 13 residues. CDR3 residues: CATTSGGHTEAFF. CDR3 nucleotide sequence: TGTGCCACAACCAGCGGGGGTCACACTGAAGCTTTCTTT.

The genes are TRBV5-1 and TRBJ1-4, with 9 bases fitting TRBD1. This CDR3 region has 15 residues. The V gene's germline CDR1 is SGHRS and CDR2 YFSETQ. J lost 5 bases, V lost 4 bases, and 6 bases had no gene match. CDR3 amino acids: CASSPATGGNEKLFF. The CDR3 region has the DNA TGCGCCAGCAGCCCGGCGACAGGGGGAAATGAAAAACTGTTTTTT.

This sequence joins TRBV21-1 and TRBJ1-4; the D segment call TRBD1 is taken from the table without a DNA check. TRBV21-1 is noted as a pseudogene. This CDR3 has 15 residues. DNA of the CDR3: TGTGCCAGCAGCTCTCGACAGCAGAACAATGAAAAACTGTTTTTT. Translating gives CASSSRQQNNEKLFF.

This clone appeared a single time. Germline is not matched at one junction end, which may reflect a read error. The rearrangement uses TRBV5-8 and TRBJ2-7; D uncertain. Germline values: CDR1 SGHTS, CDR2 YDEGEE. This CDR3 is built from 14 residues. CDR3 loop: CASSLPRAKSEQCF. In DNA, the CDR3 is TGTGCCAGCAGCTTACCCCGTGCTAAGAGCGAGCAGTGCTTC. Together with reference TRBV5-8 and TRBJ2-7, the CDR3 gives the full variable domain: EAGVTQSPTHLIKTRGQQATLRCSPISGHTSVYWYQQALGLGLQFLLWYDEGEERNRGNFPPRFSGRQFPNYSSELNVNALELEDSALYLCASSLPRAKSEQCFGPGTRLTVT.

This chain joins TRBV11-3 and TRBJ2-7; weak D call: TRBD2 (6 bases). Trimming left V 5 bases short and J 6 bases short, with 11 bases between. CDR1 and CDR2 (germline): SGHNT, YENEEA. This CDR3 spans 12 amino acids. This CDR3 is CASSIRGGEQYF. In nucleotides, the CDR3 is TGTGCCAGCAGCATAAGGGGAGGCGAGCAGTACTTC.

V is TRBV18 and J is TRBJ1-1; D call uncertain. There are 16 residues in the CDR3. The germline CDR1 and CDR2 sequences are KGHSH and LQKENI. Trimming pared 6 bases from V and 1 base from J, leaving 18 bases between. The CDR3 loop reads CASSDRHPASNTEAFF. CDR3 in DNA: TGTGCCAGCTCCGATCGACACCCCGCGTCGAACACTGAAGCTTTCTTT.

The rearrangement joins TRBV6-1 to TRBJ2-1; no clear D. The CDR3 runs to 17 residues. Trimming left V 2 bases short and J 6 bases short, with 20 bases between. Germline V gene sequence: CDR1 MNHNS, CDR2 SASEGT. CDR3 bases: TGTGCCAGCAGTGAAATAATTCTCACTATCTTGGGCAATGAGCAGTTCTTC. Encoded protein: CASSEIILTILGNEQFF.

The chain carries TRBV7-2 and TRBJ1-1; D gene ambiguous. The germline CDR1 and CDR2 sequences are SGHTA and FQGNSA. Trimming took off 2 bases at V and 4 bases at J, with 14 bases between the two ends. This CDR3 region has 15 residues. DNA of the CDR3: TGTGCCAGCAGCTTAACTCGGGAAAGGATCACTGAAGCTTTCTTT. This codes for CASSLTRERITEAFF.

The V and J genes are TRBV27 and TRBJ1-1; D not certain. Germline loops: CDR1 MNHEY, CDR2 SMNVEV (reference sequence). V lost 6 bases, J lost 0 bases, and 8 bases lay in between. CDR3 length: 13 residues. The CDR3 region is CASRSTVNTEAFF. The CDR3 DNA is TGTGCCAGCAGATCAACAGTGAACACTGAAGCTTTCTTT.

The V and J genes are TRBV4-1 and TRBJ2-3; 9 nucleotides match TRBD2. This CDR3 region has 20 residues. J lost 4 bases, V lost 3 bases, and 20 bases had no gene match. Germline V CDR1 and CDR2: MGHRA, YSYEKL. The CDR3 sequence: CASSQARLREGLSGADTQYF. CDR3 in DNA: TGCGCCAGCAGCCAGGCCCGTTTGCGGGAGGGCTTAAGTGGAGCAGATACGCAGTATTTT.

The chain employs TRBV5-1 and TRBJ2-3; D not resolved. Trimming took off 1 base at V and 4 bases at J, with 10 bases between the two ends. Germline loops: CDR1 SGHRS, CDR2 YFSETQ. The length of the CDR3 is 14 residues. The chain's CDR3 is CASSLKVASDTQYF. In DNA, the CDR3 is TGCGCCAGCAGCTTGAAAGTCGCGTCAGATACGCAGTATTTT.

The rearrangement joins TRBV2 to TRBJ2-1; 12 bases are shared with TRBD2. V gave up 10 bases and J gave up 7 bases; unmatched junction bases: 8. This CDR3 region has 14 residues. Per germline, CDR1 SNHLY and CDR2 FYNNEI. The CDR3 nucleotides read TGTGCCACCCTAGCGGGAGGGCCGACGAATGAGCAGTTCTTC. It codes for CATLAGGPTNEQFF.

The rearrangement links TRBV5-4 to TRBJ1-2; unclear D gene. This CDR3 is 14 amino acids long. In germline, CDR1 is SGHNT, CDR2 YYREEE (reference sequence). Trimming left V 7 bases short and J 6 bases short, with 19 bases between. The CDR3 loop reads CASSLTRRQDGYTF. CDR3 nucleotide sequence: TGTGCCAGCTCCTTGACCCGGAGGCAGGATGGCTACACCTTC.

The chain recombines TRBV7-2 with TRBJ1-3; no definite D call. Trimming stripped 3 bases from V and 3 bases from J, with 3 bases between. CDR1 is SGHTA and CDR2 is FQGNSA in the germline V gene. The CDR3 is 12 amino acids. The CDR3 nucleotides are TGTGCCAGCAGCTTCGTTGGAAACACCATATATTTT. Amino acid sequence: CASSFVGNTIYF.